This record covers a single TCR beta chain. The antigen is not known. The sample originates from a study of blood T cells in healthy people across ages. Findings and caveats of the study: In long-lived donors, naive CD4+ cell counts and diversity exceeded those of aged donors. Measured against age, TCR beta diversity per million T cells decreased in a roughly linear manner. Leaving the PBMCs unsorted stopped any conclusive comparison of naive versus antigen-experienced cells.

For the second PCR, which ran for roughly 6 to 12 cycles, a sample-barcoded 5' primer and a J-beta primer mix were used. Using its own MiXCR run on the 5' RACE reads, TCRdb lists one record per CDR3 protein. The table has around 1,700,000 distinct CDR3 sequences, 28% seen once. With 0 bases removed from V and 15 bases from J, the gap between germline ends came to 16 bases. In germline, CDR1 is SGHRS, CDR2 YFSETQ. The length of the CDR3 is 13 residues. This clonotype was sampled from a woman aged 25 to 45 in good health. The V call is TRBV5-1, the J call TRBJ2-1; D is possibly TRBD1 (6 bases). The sample comprised blood. CDR3 nucleotide sequence: TGCGCCAGCAGCTTGGATGTGGGGGCTTGGGGGTTCTTC. Protein product: CASSLDVGAWGFF.